These T cell receptor beta chains were read from a single sample in a study of Ad26.COV2.S vaccination and SARS-CoV-2 variants. Clones were read by immunoSEQ multiplex PCR, and TCRdb kept only the in-frame ones, dropping some. The table records 500,000 or so clones, around 88% of them present only once. The sample consisted of peripheral blood, taken in a trial of Ad26.COV2.S vaccine versus placebo. All receptors come from a person between 18 and 65 years old who received the Ad26.COV2.S COVID-19 vaccine or a placebo. Each CDR3 is given with its conserved first and last residue. The order of the fields is J gene, clone size, D gene, V gene, CDR3 DNA, CDR3 protein. The D gene is left open where the match is weak. Clone size appears in some rows only: once, few, many, or a class for an expanded clone.

j_call: TRBJ2-7; clone_size: .; d_call: .; v_call: TRBV5-1; cdr3_nt: TGCGCCAGCAGCTTGGGGCGCGACGAGCAGTACTTC; cdr3_aa: CASSLGRDEQYF
j_call: TRBJ1-4; clone_size: .; d_call: .; v_call: TRBV3-1/TRBV3-2; cdr3_nt: TGTGCCAGCAGCCAGAGGTTGACTAATGAAAAACTGTTTTTT; cdr3_aa: CASSQRLTNEKLFF
j_call: TRBJ2-7; clone_size: .; d_call: .; v_call: TRBV6-2/TRBV6-3; cdr3_nt: TGTGCCAGCAGTTCGATGTCGTCGAGGGGCCTCTACGAGCAGTACTTC; cdr3_aa: CASSSMSSRGLYEQYF
j_call: TRBJ1-2; clone_size: .; d_call: .; v_call: TRBV29-1; cdr3_nt: TGCAGCGTTGAAGGGTTGTATGGCTACACCTTC; cdr3_aa: CSVEGLYGYTF
j_call: TRBJ1-2; clone_size: .; d_call: .; v_call: TRBV19; cdr3_nt: TGTGCCAGTAGTATTTCTCCAACTGGGGGCTATGGCTACACCTTC; cdr3_aa: CASSISPTGGYGYTF
j_call: TRBJ2-7; clone_size: .; d_call: .; v_call: TRBV6-2/TRBV6-3; cdr3_nt: TGTGCCAGCAGCTCCTGGGTTTACGAGCAGTACTTC; cdr3_aa: CASSSWVYEQYF
j_call: TRBJ1-2; clone_size: once; d_call: .; v_call: TRBV28; cdr3_nt: TGTGCCAGCAGTTTATGGGGTGCCTATGGCTACACCTTC; cdr3_aa: CASSLWGAYGYTF
j_call: TRBJ1-1; clone_size: .; d_call: .; v_call: TRBV6-5; cdr3_nt: TGTGCCACCGCGCTCGGAGGGACGGGGTTAGCTTTCTTT; cdr3_aa: CATALGGTGLAFF
j_call: TRBJ1-1; clone_size: .; d_call: .; v_call: TRBV5-4; cdr3_nt: TGTGCCAGCAGCTTGGGTTTGACGGATGAAGCTTTCTTT; cdr3_aa: CASSLGLTDEAFF
j_call: TRBJ1-5; clone_size: .; d_call: .; v_call: TRBV24-1; cdr3_nt: TGTGCCACCTCTCCAGGGAGGAGGGACAATCAGCCCCAGCATTTT; cdr3_aa: CATSPGRRDNQPQHF
j_call: TRBJ2-3; clone_size: .; d_call: .; v_call: TRBV28; cdr3_nt: TGTGCCAGCAGTTTATCCCACGGGGCAGGGTCGGGCACAGATACGCAGTATTTT; cdr3_aa: CASSLSHGAGSGTDTQYF
j_call: TRBJ2-2; clone_size: .; d_call: .; v_call: TRBV14; cdr3_nt: TGTGCCAGCAGCCGCCTGGTACAGGGTTCCGGGGAGCTGTTTTTT; cdr3_aa: CASSRLVQGSGELFF
j_call: TRBJ2-2; clone_size: few; d_call: TRBD2; v_call: TRBV11-2; cdr3_nt: TGTGCCAGCAGCTTAGTCCGGGGGGACACCGGGGAGCTGTTTTTT; cdr3_aa: CASSLVRGDTGELFF
j_call: TRBJ1-4; clone_size: .; d_call: .; v_call: TRBV10-3; cdr3_nt: TGTGCCATCAGTGCGTCCCCGGCAACTAATGAAAAACTGTTTTTT; cdr3_aa: CAISASPATNEKLFF
j_call: TRBJ1-5; clone_size: .; d_call: .; v_call: TRBV7-2; cdr3_nt: TGTGCCAGCAGCATAGGGGTTAATGGCAATCAGCCCCAGCATTTT; cdr3_aa: CASSIGVNGNQPQHF
j_call: TRBJ1-1; clone_size: .; d_call: TRBD1; v_call: TRBV28; cdr3_nt: TGTGCCAGCACCCGGGACAGGGTGGGATCGAACACTGAAGCTTTCTTT; cdr3_aa: CASTRDRVGSNTEAFF
j_call: TRBJ1-1; clone_size: .; d_call: TRBD1; v_call: TRBV12-5; cdr3_nt: TGTGCTAGTGGTTTGCCGGGACCAGGGGGAGCTTTCTTT; cdr3_aa: CASGLPGPGGAFF
j_call: TRBJ2-7; clone_size: once; d_call: TRBD1; v_call: TRBV28; cdr3_nt: TGTGCCAGCCGCCGGGACAGGGGTACTTACGAGCAGTACTTC; cdr3_aa: CASRRDRGTYEQYF
j_call: TRBJ2-2; clone_size: once; d_call: .; v_call: TRBV6-5; cdr3_nt: TGTGCCAGCAGTCACAGTGTCACCGGGGAGCTGTTTTTT; cdr3_aa: CASSHSVTGELFF
j_call: TRBJ2-4; clone_size: once; d_call: .; v_call: TRBV30; cdr3_nt: TGTGCCTGGAGTCGGGGAAGGGACATTCAGTACTTC; cdr3_aa: CAWSRGRDIQYF
j_call: TRBJ2-3; clone_size: .; d_call: .; v_call: TRBV24-1; cdr3_nt: TGTGCCACCAGTGATCCAGGAGCCTTCTTGGGTACGCAGTATTTT; cdr3_aa: CATSDPGAFLGTQYF
j_call: TRBJ2-3; clone_size: .; d_call: TRBD1; v_call: TRBV10-3; cdr3_nt: TGTGCCGTGGGTCGACAGGGCCCTTCCACAGATACGCAGTATTTT; cdr3_aa: CAVGRQGPSTDTQYF
j_call: TRBJ1-1; clone_size: .; d_call: .; v_call: TRBV12-3/TRBV12-4; cdr3_nt: TGTGCCAGCACCCCGGGGGGGATTGAAGCTTTCTTT; cdr3_aa: CASTPGGIEAFF
j_call: TRBJ2-7; clone_size: .; d_call: TRBD1; v_call: TRBV5-1; cdr3_nt: TGCGCCAGCAGCTCCGGACAGGGGCCCACCTACGAGCAGTACTTC; cdr3_aa: CASSSGQGPTYEQYF
j_call: TRBJ2-7; clone_size: .; d_call: .; v_call: TRBV6-1; cdr3_nt: TGTGCCAGCAGTGAACCGCCGGGCCTCTCCTACGAGCAGTACTTC; cdr3_aa: CASSEPPGLSYEQYF
j_call: TRBJ1-5; clone_size: .; d_call: .; v_call: TRBV2; cdr3_nt: TGTGCCAGCAGTCGCCTAGGGCCCCAGCATTTT; cdr3_aa: CASSRLGPQHF
j_call: TRBJ1-5; clone_size: .; d_call: .; v_call: TRBV11-2; cdr3_nt: TGTGCCAGCAGCTTACGGGGGTTTGGGCCCCAGCATTTT; cdr3_aa: CASSLRGFGPQHF
j_call: TRBJ2-7; clone_size: .; d_call: .; v_call: TRBV9; cdr3_nt: TGTGCCAGCAGCGTAGGGGACATGAGCTCCTACGAGCAGTACTTC; cdr3_aa: CASSVGDMSSYEQYF
j_call: TRBJ1-1; clone_size: .; d_call: .; v_call: TRBV6-1; cdr3_nt: TGTGCCAGCAGTGAAACGGGCCCCACTGAAGCTTTCTTT; cdr3_aa: CASSETGPTEAFF
j_call: TRBJ2-7; clone_size: .; d_call: .; v_call: TRBV7-9; cdr3_nt: TGTGCCAGCTCCCCAGGATCGGGGAGCCACGAGCAGTACTTC; cdr3_aa: CASSPGSGSHEQYF
j_call: TRBJ2-7; clone_size: .; d_call: .; v_call: TRBV27; cdr3_nt: TGTGCCAGCAGTCTTCGACGATGGGACGAGCAGTACTTC; cdr3_aa: CASSLRRWDEQYF
j_call: TRBJ2-2; clone_size: .; d_call: TRBD1; v_call: TRBV6-6; cdr3_nt: TGTGCCAGCAGATCCGCGACAGGGACCACCGGGGAGCTGTTTTTT; cdr3_aa: CASRSATGTTGELFF
j_call: TRBJ2-2; clone_size: .; d_call: .; v_call: TRBV18; cdr3_nt: TGTGCCAGTCTACCGACAGGGAACACCGGGGAGCTGTTTTTT; cdr3_aa: CASLPTGNTGELFF
j_call: TRBJ2-1; clone_size: .; d_call: TRBD2; v_call: TRBV20-1; cdr3_nt: TGCAGTGCTAGTATTAGCGGGAGTTTAAATGAGCAGTTCTTC; cdr3_aa: CSASISGSLNEQFF
j_call: TRBJ2-2; clone_size: .; d_call: TRBD1; v_call: TRBV28; cdr3_nt: TGTGCCAGCAGCACACAGGGGTCCGGGGAGCTGTTTTTT; cdr3_aa: CASSTQGSGELFF
j_call: TRBJ2-7; clone_size: .; d_call: TRBD1; v_call: TRBV18; cdr3_nt: TGTGCCAGCTCACCCAGGGACAGGGTCTACGAGCAGTACTTC; cdr3_aa: CASSPRDRVYEQYF
j_call: TRBJ2-7; clone_size: .; d_call: .; v_call: TRBV28; cdr3_nt: TGTGCCAGCAGTCTCCCCACCAGCTACGAGCAGTACTTC; cdr3_aa: CASSLPTSYEQYF
j_call: TRBJ1-3; clone_size: .; d_call: .; v_call: TRBV4-3; cdr3_nt: TGCGCCAGCAGCCGAACCCTGATTACGGCTGGAAACACCATATATTTT; cdr3_aa: CASSRTLITAGNTIYF
j_call: TRBJ2-3; clone_size: few; d_call: .; v_call: TRBV5-6; cdr3_nt: TGTGCCAGCAGCTTGATGGGGAAAGGCACAGATACGCAGTATTTT; cdr3_aa: CASSLMGKGTDTQYF
j_call: TRBJ1-3; clone_size: .; d_call: .; v_call: TRBV7-9; cdr3_nt: TGTGCCAGCACCTCCATAGGTACAGGGAGTAACACCATATATTTT; cdr3_aa: CASTSIGTGSNTIYF
j_call: TRBJ1-1; clone_size: .; d_call: .; v_call: TRBV5-1; cdr3_nt: TGCGCCAGCAGTACCACGGGGGCGGGGAACACTGAAGCTTTCTTT; cdr3_aa: CASSTTGAGNTEAFF
j_call: TRBJ2-7; clone_size: few; d_call: TRBD1; v_call: TRBV4-2; cdr3_nt: TGTGCCAGCAGCCAAGAGCCCGGGACAGGGAAATACGAGCAGTACTTC; cdr3_aa: CASSQEPGTGKYEQYF
j_call: TRBJ1-5; clone_size: .; d_call: .; v_call: TRBV10-3; cdr3_nt: TGTGCCATCAGTGAGCCTTATCAGCCCCAGCATTTT; cdr3_aa: CAISEPYQPQHF
j_call: TRBJ2-1; clone_size: .; d_call: TRBD2; v_call: TRBV5-1; cdr3_nt: TGCGCCAGCGACCCGGGACTATCCCACAATGAGCAGTTCTTC; cdr3_aa: CASDPGLSHNEQFF
j_call: TRBJ2-5; clone_size: .; d_call: .; v_call: TRBV5-6; cdr3_nt: TGTGCCAGCAGCTTGAGATTCGGAGGGGGCGTCGAGACCCAGTACTTC; cdr3_aa: CASSLRFGGGVETQYF
j_call: TRBJ2-7; clone_size: .; d_call: .; v_call: TRBV30; cdr3_nt: TGTGCCTGGAACCCAACATCTGGCCGCGGAGAGCAGTACTTC; cdr3_aa: CAWNPTSGRGEQYF